This TCR beta chain was profiled in a study of blood T cell repertoires in COVID-19. Study at large: The United States, Italy and Spain supplied acute and convalescent COVID-19 samples. PBMCs, B-cell-depleted T cells, or T cells provided the cDNA or gDNA that made up the material.

Authors' data handling: Reference gene primer amplification gave estimated nucleated cell counts. Sequenced by immunoSEQ multiplex PCR; TCRdb stores in-frame clones only, minus some. V, J and clone size are taken as reported in that table, and D and trimming were inferred from the DNA itself. Of some 50,000 clones listed, approximately 84% are singletons. Per the germline V gene, CDR1 is SEHNR and CDR2 is FQNEAQ (reference sequence). Trimming pared 5 bases from V and 3 bases from J, leaving 11 bases between. The CDR3 has 14 amino acids. The sample taken for sequencing was peripheral blood. The clonotype was recovered from a human donor in a cohort sampled during active COVID-19. V is TRBV7-9 and J is TRBJ2-1, with D possibly being TRBD1 (6 bases). CDR3 bases: TGTGCCAGCAGCCCCGAGGACAGCTACAATGAGCAGTTCTTC. Residues: CASSPEDSYNEQFF.